One T cell receptor (beta chain) is described in this entry. Its specificity is not known. The source of the sample is a study of cytotoxic CD8 clonotypes in ibrutinib-treated CLL. Notes on the study in general: At progression, clonality fell back toward baseline after rising at ibrutinib response.

Investigators sought sequencing depths of between 1 in 200,000 and 1 in 1 million T cells. The table came from immunoSEQ multiplex PCR; TCRdb's copy has only in-frame clones and leaves some out. The sample carries 150,000 or so clones, over 75% recorded once. The CDR3 length is 15 residues. V was shortened by 0 bases and J by 0 bases, with 6 bases between the two germline ends. Germline loops: CDR1 LNHNV, CDR2 YYDKDF (reference sequence). V usage is TRBV15 and J usage is TRBJ1-3, with D unresolved. This sequence originates from a human donor with chronic lymphocytic leukemia. This material consisted of PBMCs, taken at disease progression, from a patient treated with ibrutinib. The chain's CDR3 is CATSRERASGNTIYF. The CDR3 DNA reads TGTGCCACCAGCAGAGAACGGGCCTCTGGAAACACCATATATTTT.